This is a list of T cell receptor beta chains from one sample in a study of identical twins. TCRdb re-derived calls from the 5' RACE reads in MiXCR, one entry per CDR3 protein. The table includes approximately 890,000 distinct CDR3 sequences, around an eighth detected once. The data also belong to a second study, concerning yellow fever vaccine responses in identical twins.

The sequenced sample was PBMCs. All receptors derive from a woman between 18 and 30 years old in good health. The CDR3 runs from the conserved cysteine through the conserved F or W. Fields, in order: clone size, D gene, V gene, J gene, CDR3 protein, CDR3 DNA. The D gene is left open where the match is weak. Only some rows state a clone size, as once, few, many or a class for expanded clones.

size: many
D: -
V: TRBV5-1
J: TRBJ2-5
CDR3: CASSGDRVETQYF
DNA: TGCGCCAGCAGCGGGGACCGGGTCGAGACCCAGTACTTC

size: -
D: TRBD2
V: TRBV12-3/TRBV12-4
J: TRBJ2-1
CDR3: CASSQSAGGGDEQFF
DNA: TGTGCCAGCAGTCAAAGCGCGGGAGGAGGGGATGAGCAGTTCTTC

size: -
D: -
V: TRBV6-5
J: TRBJ2-7
CDR3: CASSPWGRTYEQYF
DNA: TGTGCCAGCAGTCCATGGGGCAGAACCTACGAGCAGTACTTC

size: -
D: -
V: TRBV3-1
J: TRBJ2-1
CDR3: CASSRRGGHNEQFF
DNA: TGTGCCAGCAGCCGAAGGGGGGGTCACAATGAGCAGTTCTTC

size: -
D: -
V: TRBV4-1
J: TRBJ2-1
CDR3: CASNQDRGGPGGNEQFF
DNA: TGCGCCAGCAACCAAGATCGGGGGGGCCCAGGGGGGAATGAGCAGTTCTTC

size: -
D: -
V: TRBV11-2
J: TRBJ2-7
CDR3: CASSLAWEQYF
DNA: TGTGCCAGCAGCCTAGCCTGGGAGCAGTACTTC

size: few
D: -
V: TRBV20-1
J: TRBJ2-5
CDR3: CSATTPGQETQYF
DNA: TGCAGTGCTACCACCCCGGGGCAAGAGACCCAGTACTTC

size: -
D: TRBD2
V: TRBV4-1
J: TRBJ2-7
CDR3: CASSRQWTSGNYEQYF
DNA: TGCGCCAGCAGCCGCCAATGGACTAGCGGGAACTACGAGCAGTACTTC

size: many
D: -
V: TRBV24-1
J: TRBJ2-7
CDR3: CATSDSRDKAYEQYF
DNA: TGTGCCACCAGTGATTCCCGGGACAAAGCCTACGAGCAGTACTTC

size: few
D: -
V: TRBV24-1
J: TRBJ2-1
CDR3: CATSEGSNEQFF
DNA: TGTGCCACCAGCGAGGGCTCCAATGAGCAGTTCTTC

size: many
D: TRBD2
V: TRBV28
J: TRBJ2-3
CDR3: CASSFPLAGELSSTDTQYF
DNA: TGTGCCAGCAGTTTTCCTCTAGCGGGGGAACTTTCTAGCACAGATACGCAGTATTTT